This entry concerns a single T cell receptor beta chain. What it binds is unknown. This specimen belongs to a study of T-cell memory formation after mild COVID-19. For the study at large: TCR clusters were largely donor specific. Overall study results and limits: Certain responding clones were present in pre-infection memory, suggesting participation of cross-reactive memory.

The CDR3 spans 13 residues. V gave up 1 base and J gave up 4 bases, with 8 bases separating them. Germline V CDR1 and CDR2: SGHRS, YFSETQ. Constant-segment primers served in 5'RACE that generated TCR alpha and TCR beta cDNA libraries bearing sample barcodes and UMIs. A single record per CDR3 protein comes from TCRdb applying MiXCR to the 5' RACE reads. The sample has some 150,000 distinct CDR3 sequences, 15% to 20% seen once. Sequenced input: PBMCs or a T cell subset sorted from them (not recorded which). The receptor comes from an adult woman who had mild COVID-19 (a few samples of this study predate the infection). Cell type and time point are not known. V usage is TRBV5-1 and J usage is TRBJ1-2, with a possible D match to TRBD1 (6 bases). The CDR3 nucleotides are TGCGCCAGCAGCTTGCAGGGGAGCTATGGCTACACCTTC. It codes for CASSLQGSYGYTF.